This T cell receptor (beta chain) came from a study of blood T cells in healthy people across ages. Notes on the study in general: Naive T cell percentage by flow cytometry tracked strongly with beta diversity.

This clonotype was counted between two and nine times. Its antigen is unidentified. A sample-barcoded 5' primer and a J-beta primer mix were used in a second PCR of roughly 6 to 11 cycles. MiXCR, run by TCRdb on the 5' RACE reads, gives a single entry per CDR3 protein. The sample consists of roughly 1,100,000 distinct CDR3 sequences, 25% of them appearing once. CDR3 length equals 15 residues. Germline CDR1 and CDR2: KGHSH and LQKENI. These data were also filed under a second study, of T cells of mothers and their children. From that study: Sequencing got over 9.5 million TCR beta CDR3 reads from each mother and roughly 2.7 million from each child.

The rearrangement joins TRBV18 to TRBJ2-5; 9 bases are shared with TRBD1. The last part of the DNA fits TRBJ2-1 better; the J call may be wrong. Sequencing was carried out using blood. This clonotype originated in a girl aged 2 to 9 in good health. The CDR3 is CASSPLDRGGDEQFF. The DNA for the CDR3 is TGTGCCAGCTCACCTCTGGACAGGGGAGGCGATGAGCAGTTCTTC.